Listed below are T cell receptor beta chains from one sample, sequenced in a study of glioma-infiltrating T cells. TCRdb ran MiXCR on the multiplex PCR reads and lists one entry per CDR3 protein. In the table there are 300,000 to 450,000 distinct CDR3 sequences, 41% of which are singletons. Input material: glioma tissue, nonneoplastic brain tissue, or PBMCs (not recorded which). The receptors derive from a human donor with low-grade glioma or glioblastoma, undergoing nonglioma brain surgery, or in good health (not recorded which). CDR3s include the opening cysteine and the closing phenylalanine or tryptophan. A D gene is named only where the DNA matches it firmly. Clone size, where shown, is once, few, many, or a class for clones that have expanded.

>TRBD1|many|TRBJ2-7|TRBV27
CASSFLQGEQYF
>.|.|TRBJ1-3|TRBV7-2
CASSLVSVSGNTIYF
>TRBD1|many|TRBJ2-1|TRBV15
CATSREVPGQGIDEQFF
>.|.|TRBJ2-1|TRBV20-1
CSARGTAGISNEQFF
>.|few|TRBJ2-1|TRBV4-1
CASSQGGGVYNEQFF
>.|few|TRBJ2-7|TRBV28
CASSQTGGGFEQYF
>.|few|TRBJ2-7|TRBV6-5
CASSYAQPVTLYEQYF
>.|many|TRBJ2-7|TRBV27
CASSRGAEQYF
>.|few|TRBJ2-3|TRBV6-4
CASSTTGEADTQYF
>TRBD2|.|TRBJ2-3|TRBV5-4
CASSPTGGRATDTQYF
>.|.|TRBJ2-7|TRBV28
CAISPLGRGPYEQYF
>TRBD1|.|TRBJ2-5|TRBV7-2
CASSLGQGEETQYF
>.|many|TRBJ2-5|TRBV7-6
CASSPRIQETQYF
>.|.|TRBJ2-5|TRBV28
CASRSPIGTQETQYF
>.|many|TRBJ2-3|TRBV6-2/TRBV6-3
CASSYSRQRLVYGDTQYF
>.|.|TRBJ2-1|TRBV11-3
CASSIMGRTGEQFF
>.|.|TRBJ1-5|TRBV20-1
CSASRTDNQPQHF
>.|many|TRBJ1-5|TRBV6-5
CASSSRAVSNQPQHF
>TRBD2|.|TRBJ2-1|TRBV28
CASIPGLAIPYNEQFF
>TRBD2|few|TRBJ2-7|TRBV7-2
CASSRTSGSNEQYF